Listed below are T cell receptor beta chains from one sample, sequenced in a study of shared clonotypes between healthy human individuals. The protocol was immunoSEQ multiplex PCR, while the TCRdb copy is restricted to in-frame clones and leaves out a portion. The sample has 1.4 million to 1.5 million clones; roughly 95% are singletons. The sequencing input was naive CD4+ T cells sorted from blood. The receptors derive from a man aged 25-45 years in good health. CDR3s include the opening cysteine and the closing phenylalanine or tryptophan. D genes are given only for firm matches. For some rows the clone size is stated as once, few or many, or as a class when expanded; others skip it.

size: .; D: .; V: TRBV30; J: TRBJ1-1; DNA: TGTGCCTGGACTCCTGGGTCCACTGAAGCTTTCTTT; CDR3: CAWTPGSTEAFF
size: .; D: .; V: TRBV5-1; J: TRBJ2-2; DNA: TGCGCCAGCAGCTCTTCTGGGGAGCTGTTTTTT; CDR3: CASSSSGELFF
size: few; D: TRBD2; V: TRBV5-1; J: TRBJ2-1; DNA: TGCGCCAGCAGCTCAACCGGGACTAGCGGGAGATTGGGCTACAATGAGCAGTTCTTC; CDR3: CASSSTGTSGRLGYNEQFF
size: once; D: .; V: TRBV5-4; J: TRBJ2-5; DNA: TGTGCCAGCAGCTTGCTACGGAGAGGGGTTGGAGAGACCCAGTACTTC; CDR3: CASSLLRRGVGETQYF
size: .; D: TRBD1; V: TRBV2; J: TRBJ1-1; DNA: TGTGCCAGCAGCCAAATTAAGGGGGCAGGGCTCACGAACACTGAAGCTTTCTTT; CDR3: CASSQIKGAGLTNTEAFF
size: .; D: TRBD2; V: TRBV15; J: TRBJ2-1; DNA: TGTGCCACCAGCAGAGGATATGCGGGAGACTACTACAATGAGCAGTTCTTC; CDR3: CATSRGYAGDYYNEQFF
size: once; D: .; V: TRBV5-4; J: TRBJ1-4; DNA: TGTGCCAGCAGGACCGATTCCGATAAGGAAAAACTGTTTTTT; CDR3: CASRTDSDKEKLFF
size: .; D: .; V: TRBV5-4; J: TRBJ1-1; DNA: TGTGCCAGCAGCCTGCGGGGCGGCTTGAACACTGAAGCTTTCTTT; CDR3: CASSLRGGLNTEAFF
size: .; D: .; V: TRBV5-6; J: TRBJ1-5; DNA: TGTGCCAGCAGCGGGAGGGGTTGGTGGGCGAGCAATCAGCCCCAGCATTTT; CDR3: CASSGRGWWASNQPQHF
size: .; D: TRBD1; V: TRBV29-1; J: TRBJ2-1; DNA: TGCAGCGTTGAAACTGGACAGGGGGGCTTTGAGCAGTTCTTC; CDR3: CSVETGQGGFEQFF
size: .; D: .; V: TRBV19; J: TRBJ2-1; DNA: TGTGCCAGTAGTGCGAGGTTAGGGAATGAGCAGTTCTTC; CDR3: CASSARLGNEQFF
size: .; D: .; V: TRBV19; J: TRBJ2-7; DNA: TGTGCCAGTAGTATTTTACCGGGCTACGAGCAGTACTTC; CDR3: CASSILPGYEQYF
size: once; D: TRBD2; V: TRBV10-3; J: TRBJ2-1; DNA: TGTGCCATCGGACTGGCTAGCGGGAGGAAAAATGAGCAGTTCTTC; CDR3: CAIGLASGRKNEQFF
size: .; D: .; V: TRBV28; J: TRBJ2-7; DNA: TGTGCCAGCGGCCTTTTCGGTCAGTACTTC; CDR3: CASGLFGQYF
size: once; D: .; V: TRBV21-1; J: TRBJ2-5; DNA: TGTGCCAGCAGCAGCCAAACAGGGGTTGAGACCCAGTACTTC; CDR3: CASSSQTGVETQYF
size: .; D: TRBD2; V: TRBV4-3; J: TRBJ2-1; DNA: TGCGCCAGCAGCCACCCGAGAGGGAGCGGGGGCAATGAGCAGTTCTTC; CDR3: CASSHPRGSGGNEQFF
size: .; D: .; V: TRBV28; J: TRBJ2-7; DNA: TGTGCCAGCAGTTTGGTGGGAGGTCCCTACGAGCAGTACTTC; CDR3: CASSLVGGPYEQYF
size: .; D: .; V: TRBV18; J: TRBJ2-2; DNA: TGTGCCAGCTCTCCGTTGGGTCCGAACACCGGGGAGCTGTTTTTT; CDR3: CASSPLGPNTGELFF
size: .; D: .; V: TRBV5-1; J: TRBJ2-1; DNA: TGCGCCAGCAGCTTGGGCCCGGTGTTCAGCTCCTACAATGAGCAGTTCTTC; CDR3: CASSLGPVFSSYNEQFF
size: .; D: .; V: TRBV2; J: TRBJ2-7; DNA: TGTGCCAGCAAAGGGCAGAGATACGAGCAGTACTTC; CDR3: CASKGQRYEQYF
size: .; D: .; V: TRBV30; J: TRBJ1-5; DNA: TGTGCCTGGAGTGTAGGAGGGGCGCAGCCCCAGCATTTT; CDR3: CAWSVGGAQPQHF
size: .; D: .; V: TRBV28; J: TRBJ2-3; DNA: TGTGCCAGCAGTTTTCTCGGGAGTGCCACAGATACGCAGTATTTT; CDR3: CASSFLGSATDTQYF
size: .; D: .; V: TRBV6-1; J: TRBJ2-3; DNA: TGTGCCAGCAGTGCGTTCGGACTCGGGCCGGGAGATACGCAGTATTTT; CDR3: CASSAFGLGPGDTQYF
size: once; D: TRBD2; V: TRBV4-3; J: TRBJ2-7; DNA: TGCGCCAGCAGCCAAGAGGGGCTAGCGGGTTACGAGCAGTACTTC; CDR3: CASSQEGLAGYEQYF
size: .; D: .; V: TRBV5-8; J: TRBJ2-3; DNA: TGTGCCAGCGGATCTATGGGCCTCACAGATACGCAGTATTTT; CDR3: CASGSMGLTDTQYF
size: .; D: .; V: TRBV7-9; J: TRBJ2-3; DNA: TGTGCCAGCAGCTTAGCAACGCAGTATTTT; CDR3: CASSLATQYF
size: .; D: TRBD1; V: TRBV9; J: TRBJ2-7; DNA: TGTGCCAGCAGCTTGACCGGGACAGGGGGCTTGAACGAGCAGTACTTC; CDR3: CASSLTGTGGLNEQYF
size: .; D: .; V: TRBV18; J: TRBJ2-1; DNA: TGTGCCAGCTCACCACCGCGGTCTCTAGTCTCCTACAATGAGCAGTTCTTC; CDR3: CASSPPRSLVSYNEQFF
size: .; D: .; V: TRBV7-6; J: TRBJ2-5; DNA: TGTGCCAGCAGCCTTATCGGGTCAGAGACCCAGTACTTC; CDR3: CASSLIGSETQYF
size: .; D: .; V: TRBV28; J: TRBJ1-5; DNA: TGTGCCAGCAGTTTATCTGGACGGGGCAATCAGCCCCAGCATTTT; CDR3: CASSLSGRGNQPQHF